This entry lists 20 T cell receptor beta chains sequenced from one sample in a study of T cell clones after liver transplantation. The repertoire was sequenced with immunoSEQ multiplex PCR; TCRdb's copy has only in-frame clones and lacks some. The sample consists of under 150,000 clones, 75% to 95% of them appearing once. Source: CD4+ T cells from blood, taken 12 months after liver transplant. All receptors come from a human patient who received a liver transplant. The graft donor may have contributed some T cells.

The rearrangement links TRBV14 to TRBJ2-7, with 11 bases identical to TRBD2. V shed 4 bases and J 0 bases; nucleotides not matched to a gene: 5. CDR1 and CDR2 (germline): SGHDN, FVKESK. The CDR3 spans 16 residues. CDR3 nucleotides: TGTGCCAGCAGCCCCCGGACTAGCGGGTTCTCCTACGAGCAGTACTTC. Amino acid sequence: CASSPRTSGFSYEQYF. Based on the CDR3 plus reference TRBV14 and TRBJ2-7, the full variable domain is EAGVTQFPSHSVIEKGQTVTLRCDPISGHDNLYWYRRVMGKEIKFLLHFVKESKQDESGMPNNRFLAERTGGTYSTLKVQPAELEDSGVYFCASSPRTSGFSYEQYFGPGTRLTVT.

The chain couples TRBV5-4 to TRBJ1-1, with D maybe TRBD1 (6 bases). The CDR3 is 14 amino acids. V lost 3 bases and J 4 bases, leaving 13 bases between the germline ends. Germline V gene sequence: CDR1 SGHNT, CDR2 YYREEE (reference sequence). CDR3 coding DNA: TGTGCCAGCAGCTCGGACAGTCGAAGCACTGAAGCTTTCTTT. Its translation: CASSSDSRSTEAFF.

The CDR3, as DNA: TGCGCCAGCAGCGGAGGATACGAGCAGTACTTC. This translates into CASSGGYEQYF. The chain recombines TRBV10-2 with TRBJ2-7; tentatively, D is TRBD2 (5 bases). The CDR3 is 11 residues long. Germline V gene sequence: CDR1 WSHSY, CDR2 SAAADI. V was clipped by 6 bases and J by 4 bases, with 7 bases between them.

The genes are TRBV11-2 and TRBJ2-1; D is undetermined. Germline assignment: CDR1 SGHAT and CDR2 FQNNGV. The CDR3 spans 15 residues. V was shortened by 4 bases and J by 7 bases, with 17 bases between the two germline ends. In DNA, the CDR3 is TGTGCCAGCAGCTCGTACGCTGGTACCGGGAATGAGCAGTTCTTC. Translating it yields CASSSYAGTGNEQFF.

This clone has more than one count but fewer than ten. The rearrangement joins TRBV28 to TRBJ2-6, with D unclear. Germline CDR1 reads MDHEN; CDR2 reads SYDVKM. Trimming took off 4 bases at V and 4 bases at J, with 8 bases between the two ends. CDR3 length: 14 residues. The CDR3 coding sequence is TGTGCCAGCAGTTCCCTGGCCGGGGCCAACGTCCTGACTTTC. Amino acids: CASSSLAGANVLTF.

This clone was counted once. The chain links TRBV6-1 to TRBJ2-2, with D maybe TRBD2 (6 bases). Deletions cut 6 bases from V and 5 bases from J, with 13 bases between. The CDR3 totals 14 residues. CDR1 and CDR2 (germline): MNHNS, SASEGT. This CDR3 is CASRRAGRTGELFF. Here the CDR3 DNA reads TGTGCCAGCAGACGGGCCGGGAGAACCGGGGAGCTGTTTTTT.

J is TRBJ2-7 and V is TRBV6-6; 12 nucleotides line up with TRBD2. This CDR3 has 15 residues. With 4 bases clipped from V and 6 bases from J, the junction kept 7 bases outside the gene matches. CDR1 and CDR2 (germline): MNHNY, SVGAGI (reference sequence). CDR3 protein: CASSSLKGLAGEQYF. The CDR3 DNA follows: TGTGCCAGCAGTTCCCTAAAGGGACTAGCGGGCGAGCAGTACTTC.

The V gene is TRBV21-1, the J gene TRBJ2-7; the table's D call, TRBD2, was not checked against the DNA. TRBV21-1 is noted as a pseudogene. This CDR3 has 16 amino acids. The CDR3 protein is CASSKERAGGSYEQYF. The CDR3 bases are TGTGCCAGCAGCAAAGAAAGAGCGGGAGGGTCCTACGAGCAGTACTTC.

The CDR3 DNA reads as TGTGCCAGCAGCCTTCCGGGACAGACCTCCTACGAGCAGTACTTC. Its translation: CASSLPGQTSYEQYF. The rearrangement joins TRBV5-6 to TRBJ2-7, with TRBD1 matching 7 bases. The trim removed 4 bases at V and 0 bases at J, leaving 7 bases unmatched. The length of the CDR3 is 15 residues. Germline values: CDR1 SGHDT, CDR2 YYEEEE.

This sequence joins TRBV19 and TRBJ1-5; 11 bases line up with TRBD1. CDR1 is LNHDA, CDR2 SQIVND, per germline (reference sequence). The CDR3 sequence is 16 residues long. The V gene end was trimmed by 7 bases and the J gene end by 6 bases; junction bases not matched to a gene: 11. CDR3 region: CASTPRTGGYGQPQHF. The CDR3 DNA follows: TGTGCCAGTACCCCTCGGACAGGGGGCTATGGTCAGCCCCAGCATTTT.

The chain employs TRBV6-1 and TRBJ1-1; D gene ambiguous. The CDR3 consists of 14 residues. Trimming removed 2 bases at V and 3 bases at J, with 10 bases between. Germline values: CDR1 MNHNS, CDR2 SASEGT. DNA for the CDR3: TGTGCCAGCAGTGAAAACCTTTTAGACACTGAAGCTTTCTTT. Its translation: CASSENLLDTEAFF.

The CDR3 bases are TGTGCCAGCTCACCACCAGGCGGCACCGCCTCCTACGAGCAGTACTTC. Residues: CASSPPGGTASYEQYF. This chain uses TRBV18 with TRBJ2-7; D gene uncertain. The CDR3 contains 16 residues. Looked up from germline, CDR1 is KGHSH and CDR2 is LQKENI. The V and J ends lost 0 bases and 0 bases respectively, with 12 bases between them.

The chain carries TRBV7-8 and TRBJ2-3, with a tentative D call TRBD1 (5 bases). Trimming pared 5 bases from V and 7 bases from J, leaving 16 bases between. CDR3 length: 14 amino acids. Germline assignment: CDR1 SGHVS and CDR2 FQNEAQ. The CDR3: CASSRSRDLNTQYF. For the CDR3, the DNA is TGTGCCAGCAGCCGATCCAGGGATTTGAATACGCAGTATTTT. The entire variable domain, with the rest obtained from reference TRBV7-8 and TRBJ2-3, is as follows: GAGVSQSPRYKVAKRGQDVALRCDPISGHVSLFWYQQALGQGPEFLTYFQNEAQLDKSGLPSDRFFAERPEGSVSTLKIQRTQQEDSAVYLCASSRSRDLNTQYFGPGTRLTVL.

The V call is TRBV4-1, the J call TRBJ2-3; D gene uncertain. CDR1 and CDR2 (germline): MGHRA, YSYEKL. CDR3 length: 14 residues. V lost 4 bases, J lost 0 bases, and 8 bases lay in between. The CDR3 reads CASSPAGSTDTQYF. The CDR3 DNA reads TGCGCCAGCAGCCCCGCCGGCAGCACAGATACGCAGTATTTT.

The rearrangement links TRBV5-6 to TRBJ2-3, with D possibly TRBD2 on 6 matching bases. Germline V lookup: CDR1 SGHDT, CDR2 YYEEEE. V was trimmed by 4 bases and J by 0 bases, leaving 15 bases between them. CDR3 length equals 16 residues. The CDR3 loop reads CASSVVGGPSTDTQYF. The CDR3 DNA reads TGTGCCAGCAGCGTGGTGGGGGGTCCTAGCACAGATACGCAGTATTTT.

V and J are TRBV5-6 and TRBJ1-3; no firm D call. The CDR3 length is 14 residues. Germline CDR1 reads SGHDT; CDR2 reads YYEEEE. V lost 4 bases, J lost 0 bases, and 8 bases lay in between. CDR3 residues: CASSLLSSGNTIYF. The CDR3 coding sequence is TGTGCCAGCAGCCTGCTGAGCTCTGGAAACACCATATATTTT.

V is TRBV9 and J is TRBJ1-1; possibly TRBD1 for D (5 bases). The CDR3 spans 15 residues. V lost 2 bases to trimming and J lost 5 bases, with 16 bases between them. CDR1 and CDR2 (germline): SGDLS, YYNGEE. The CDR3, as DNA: TGTGCCAGCAGCGTCGGCGCGCAGGGCAGAACTGAAGCTTTCTTT. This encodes CASSVGAQGRTEAFF.

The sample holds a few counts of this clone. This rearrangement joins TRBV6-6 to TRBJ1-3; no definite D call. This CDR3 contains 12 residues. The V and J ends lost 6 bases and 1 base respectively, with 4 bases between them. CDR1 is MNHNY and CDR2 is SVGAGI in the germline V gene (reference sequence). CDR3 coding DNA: TGTGCCAGCAGGTCTTCTGGAAACACCATATATTTT. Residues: CASRSSGNTIYF.

CDR3 sequence reads: CASRRQGRETQYF. DNA of the CDR3: TGTGCCAGCAGACGCCAGGGTAGGGAGACCCAGTACTTC. This chain uses TRBV7-9 with TRBJ2-5; TRBD1 is a possible D gene (5 bases). CDR3 length equals 13 residues. V was shortened by 6 bases and J by 5 bases, with 13 bases between the two germline ends. Germline V gives CDR1 SEHNR, CDR2 FQNEAQ (reference sequence).

The CDR3 DNA is TGTGCCAGCTCACGGGACAGGGGCGAGGAGACCCAGTACTTC. Protein: CASSRDRGEETQYF. The V call is TRBV18, the J call TRBJ2-5, with 10 positions matching TRBD1. The germline CDR1 and CDR2 sequences are KGHSH and LQKENI. The CDR3 is made up of 14 amino acids. Losses at the gene ends were 4 bases for V and 5 bases for J; bases not matched to a gene: 4.